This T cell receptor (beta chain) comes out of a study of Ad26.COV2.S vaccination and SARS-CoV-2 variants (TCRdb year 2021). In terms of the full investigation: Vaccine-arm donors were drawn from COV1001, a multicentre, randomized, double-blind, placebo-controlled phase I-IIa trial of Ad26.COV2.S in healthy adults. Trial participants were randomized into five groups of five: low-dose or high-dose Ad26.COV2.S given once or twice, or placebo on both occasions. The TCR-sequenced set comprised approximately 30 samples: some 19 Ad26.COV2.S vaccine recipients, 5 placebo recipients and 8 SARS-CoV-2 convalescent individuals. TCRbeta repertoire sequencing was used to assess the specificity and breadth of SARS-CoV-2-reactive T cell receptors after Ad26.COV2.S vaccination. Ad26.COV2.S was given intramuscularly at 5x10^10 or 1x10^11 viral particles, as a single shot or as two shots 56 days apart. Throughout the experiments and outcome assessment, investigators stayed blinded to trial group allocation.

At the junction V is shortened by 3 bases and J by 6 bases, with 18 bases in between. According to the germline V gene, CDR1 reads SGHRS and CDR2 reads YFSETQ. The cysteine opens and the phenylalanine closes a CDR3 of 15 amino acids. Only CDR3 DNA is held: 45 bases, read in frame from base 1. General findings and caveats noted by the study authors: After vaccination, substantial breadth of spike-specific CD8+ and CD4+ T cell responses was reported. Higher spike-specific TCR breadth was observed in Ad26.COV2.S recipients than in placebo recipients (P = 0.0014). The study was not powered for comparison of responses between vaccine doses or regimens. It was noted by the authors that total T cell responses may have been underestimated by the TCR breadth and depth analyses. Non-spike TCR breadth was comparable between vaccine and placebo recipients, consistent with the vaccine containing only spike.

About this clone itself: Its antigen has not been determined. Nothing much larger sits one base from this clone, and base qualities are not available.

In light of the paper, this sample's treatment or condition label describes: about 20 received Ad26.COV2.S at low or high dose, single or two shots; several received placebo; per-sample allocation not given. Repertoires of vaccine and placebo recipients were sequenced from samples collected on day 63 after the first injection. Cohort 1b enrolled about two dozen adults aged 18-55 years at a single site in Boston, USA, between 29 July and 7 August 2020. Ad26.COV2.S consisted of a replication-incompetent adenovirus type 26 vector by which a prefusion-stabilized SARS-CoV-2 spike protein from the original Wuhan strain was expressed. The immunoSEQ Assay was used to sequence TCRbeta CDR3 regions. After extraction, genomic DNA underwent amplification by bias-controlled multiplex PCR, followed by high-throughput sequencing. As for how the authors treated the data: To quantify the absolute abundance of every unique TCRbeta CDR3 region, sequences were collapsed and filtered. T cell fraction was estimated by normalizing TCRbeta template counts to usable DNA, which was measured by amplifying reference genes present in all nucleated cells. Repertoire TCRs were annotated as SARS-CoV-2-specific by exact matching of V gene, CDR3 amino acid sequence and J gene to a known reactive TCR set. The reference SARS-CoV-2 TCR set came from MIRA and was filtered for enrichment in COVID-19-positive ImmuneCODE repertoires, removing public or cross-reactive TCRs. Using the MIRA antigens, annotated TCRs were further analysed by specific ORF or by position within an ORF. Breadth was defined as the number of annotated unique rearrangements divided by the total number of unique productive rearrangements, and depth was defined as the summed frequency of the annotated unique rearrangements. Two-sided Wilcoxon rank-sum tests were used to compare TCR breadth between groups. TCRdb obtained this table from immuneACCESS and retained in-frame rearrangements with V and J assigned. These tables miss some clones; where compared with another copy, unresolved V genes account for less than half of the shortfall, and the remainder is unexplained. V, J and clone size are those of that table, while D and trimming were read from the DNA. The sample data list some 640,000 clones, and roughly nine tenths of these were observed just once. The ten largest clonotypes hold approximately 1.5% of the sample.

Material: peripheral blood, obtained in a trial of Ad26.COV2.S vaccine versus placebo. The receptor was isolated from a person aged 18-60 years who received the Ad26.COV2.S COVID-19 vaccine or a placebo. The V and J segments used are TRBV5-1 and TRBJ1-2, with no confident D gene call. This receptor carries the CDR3 CASSSLRGVGDGYTF. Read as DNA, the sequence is TGCGCCAGCAGCTCCCTGAGAGGAGTCGGGGATGGCTACACCTTC.